This T cell receptor beta chain was identified in a study of T cells in Graves' hyperthyroidism and ophthalmopathy. Findings and caveats of the study: Classification by a 13 V-J model distinguished ophthalmopathy from stable hyperthyroidism.

TCR beta CDR3 regions were amplified from RNA. RT-PCR in the first round (using the HTBI primer set) targeted the TCR CDR3. MiXCR, run by TCRdb on the multiplex PCR reads, gives a single entry per CDR3 protein. The top ten hold roughly 8% of the sample, which has over 650,000 distinct CDR3 sequences, about 16% seen once. The CDR3 is made up of 13 amino acids. V was shortened by 2 bases and J by 4 bases, with 9 bases between the two germline ends. From germline, CDR1 is SEHNR and CDR2 FQNEAQ (reference sequence). This clonotype was picked up many times. Its antigen remains unknown. The study excluded patients with uncontrolled infection, other autoimmune disease, pregnancy or lactation.

The chain combines TRBV7-9 with TRBJ2-7; D perhaps matches TRBD2 (6 bases). This receptor was obtained from a man aged 18-30 years with Graves' hyperthyroidism. The sample was blood. CDR3 DNA sequence: TGTGCCAGCAGCTTACCGACTAGTTACGAGCAGTACTTC. Protein product: CASSLPTSYEQYF.